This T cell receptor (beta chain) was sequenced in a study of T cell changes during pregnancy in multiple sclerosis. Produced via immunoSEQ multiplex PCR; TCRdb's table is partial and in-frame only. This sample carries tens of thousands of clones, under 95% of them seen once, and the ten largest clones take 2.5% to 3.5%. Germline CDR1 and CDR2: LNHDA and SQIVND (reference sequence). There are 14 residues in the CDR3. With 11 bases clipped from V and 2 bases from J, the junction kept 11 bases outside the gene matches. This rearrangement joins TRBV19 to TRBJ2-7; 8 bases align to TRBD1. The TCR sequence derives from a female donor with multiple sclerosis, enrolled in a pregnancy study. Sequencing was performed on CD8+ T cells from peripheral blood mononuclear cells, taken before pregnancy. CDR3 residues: CASCVGTGAYEQYF. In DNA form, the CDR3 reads TGTGCCTCCTGTGTGGGGACAGGAGCCTACGAGCAGTACTTC.